This TCR beta chain was identified in a study of cytomegalovirus exposure and HLA in healthy donors listed by TCRdb under 2017. In the study overall: An earlier analysis of several hundred of the donors reported about 290 Gb of sequence data and 117 million unique TCR beta sequences from 150 million to 200 million T cells. Genome-wide SNP genotypes for about three fifths of the roughly 670 donors were used in a later genetic analysis, which treated that subset as a discovery cohort. Roughly 5 DR-DQ haplotypes were handled as single units for association and clustering, since linkage in the cohort was strong. In an earlier analysis of roughly 600 of the donors, high-throughput TCR beta sequencing was used to judge whether each TCR beta V gene segment behaved as functional or pseudogenic. To predict cytomegalovirus infection status, the study combined high-throughput TCR immunosequencing, statistical association of individual TCRs with disease status, and machine learning. Of the 300 to 500 genotyped donors, 65% to 90% were placed in the genetic ancestry cluster associated with self-reported Caucasian donors. The aim of the study was to test whether cataloging public T cell receptors could identify signatures of past pathogen exposure. Typing coverage varied by locus: about 620-630 donors for A, B, C, DRB1 and DQB1; roughly 500 for DQA1; over 600 for DPA1; approximately 490 for DPB1. In addition to the first cohort of approximately 670 subjects, a separate validation cohort of under 150 different subjects was used. Approximately 300 gigabases of sequencing data and 78 million or so unique TCR sequences were included in an early release covering 500 to 750 HLA-typed donors. Among some 410 genotyped donors of the cohort, an average of around 240,000 unique TCR beta nucleotide sequences were sequenced per donor, around 20% of them non-productive. The study profiled the T cell repertoires of 550 to 700 subjects by immunosequencing and related them to cytomegalovirus serostatus. HLA typing covered class I and class II loci at four-digit resolution. A later analysis re-analyzed previously published TCR beta repertoires from approximately 700 donors and added high-resolution HLA genotyping to study TCR occurrence patterns. All discovery cohort repertoires had been generated on a single sequencing platform. The later analysis used no new phenotypic data to find candidate immune exposures, relying instead on TCR beta sequences and their occurrence across donors. Donor age, sex, ethnicity and CMV serostatus were collected together with the repertoire data.

The cohort consisted of approximately 690 healthy bone marrow donors. Cohort members were all nominally healthy when sampled, although unrecorded immune exposures were likely present. The donor tested CMV seronegative and was one of the 352 seronegative cohort members. A peripheral blood sample was collected from each donor, and TCR beta sequencing was performed on peripheral blood mononuclear cells. The Qiagen DNeasy Blood Extraction Kit was used to extract genomic DNA from the blood cell samples. Summary of the overall study and its limitations: Across donors, most TCR sequences were observed very rarely, whereas some public TCRs were present in many individuals. Because some donors lacked HLA typing at each locus, the association tests relied only on the typed subset. The authors suggested that the approach could potentially be extended to other disease states and immunological phenotypes. In a later genetic analysis, fewer N-insertions in productive TCRs were reported among donors in an Asian-associated ancestry cluster than the roughly 700-donor mean. A further reported finding was that TCR beta sequences accurately predicted the HLA-A and HLA-B alleles for most subjects in the first cohort. A cluster of highly shared sequence variants was judged likely to be a technical artifact of the sequencing pipeline. Several of the top co-occurrence clusters appeared to be linked to parvovirus B19, influenza, CMV and Epstein-Barr virus, according to a later analysis. This cohort had only TCR beta chains sequenced, and the lack of alpha or paired-chain data limited which features could be detected. The earlier analysis of some 560 of the donors excluded some 15 rarely observed V segments, including chromosome 9 orphons, because counts were too low. The presence/absence analyses assumed that sequencing depth was roughly uniform across donors, and that assumption may not be true. Specific HLA alleles were associated with over 15,000 TCR beta sequences at a false discovery rate of 0.05 in a later analysis. Compared with equally common non-associated chains, HLA-associated TCR beta chains in a later analysis were more clonally expanded and had lower generation probabilities. Linkage disequilibrium might explain the correlated functional status among segregating V segments, but an unknown experimental factor could not be ruled out. For the cohort, immune exposure information was limited to CMV serostatus. Some IMGT-functional V segments, including TRBV6-2 and TRBV6-3, could not be distinguished by the 87-base-pair reads and were therefore excluded. In an earlier analysis of fewer than 700 of the donors, most TCR beta V segments appeared in productive rearrangements about 90% or about 30% of the time, broadly matching IMGT annotations. V-gene and J-gene trimming of TCR beta chains was associated with a missense DCLRE1C variant in a later genetic analysis, and the association was replicated in an independent cohort. The study gave a list of 150 to 200 TCR beta chains associated with cytomegalovirus. When HLA alleles, especially DR and DQ, strongly co-occurred, attributing TCR associations to individual alleles was difficult. In a later analysis, the rate of TCR association differed among HLA loci, with DRB1 alleles having the most associated TCRs and HLA-C alleles having the fewest. The classifier was reported to diagnose cytomegalovirus status with high specificity and sensitivity in both the original and validation cohorts. A later analysis found that most CMV-associated TCR beta chains appeared HLA-restricted, with HLA associations seemingly driven largely by CMV exposure. Three of the identified cytomegalovirus-associated TCR beta chains were confirmed in vitro to be specific for cytomegalovirus antigens.

CDR1 and CDR2 are read off the germline V gene as SGHVS and FQNEAQ. Including cysteine and phenylalanine, the CDR3 has 15 amino acids. Kept here is only the CDR3 DNA, which spans 45 bases and is read in frame from base 1. At the junction V is shortened by 5 bases and J by 3 bases; bases outside the gene matches: 3. In the case of this clone: It has no known antigen specificity. Qualities for individual bases were not recorded, and no much larger clone is one base off.

The library was produced with the immunoSEQ multiplex PCR assay. For the multiplex PCR, a mixture combining 60 forward primers for TCR Vbeta segments and 13 reverse primers for TCR Jbeta segments was used. Amplification of the CDR3 region of rearranged TCR beta genes was performed with a multiplex PCR assay on genomic DNA. Amplified TCR beta libraries were sequenced as 87-base-pair reads on the Illumina HiSeq System. On the study's bioinformatics: Across the 670 or so repertoires, a later analysis counted around 80 million unique TCR beta chains, around 11 million of which were shared by at least two donors. Raw reads were error-corrected and collapsed into unique sequences by a nearest-neighbor algorithm in which closely related sequences were merged to remove PCR and sequencing errors. CDR3 sequences were aligned to IMGT reference sequences to assign V, D and J gene segments. For a sequence to be retained, a match of at least six nucleotides was required to both a V gene segment and a J gene segment. A rearrangement was called productive if the CDR3 had no stop codons and remained in frame with V and J, and every other rearrangement was called non-productive. Following IMGT convention, CDR3 was defined as the stretch from the second conserved V-encoded cysteine to the conserved J-encoded phenylalanine. In an earlier analysis of around 640 of the donors, sequences lacking an unambiguous match to a single V gene segment were excluded. In an earlier analysis of about 590 of the donors, a V segment was called functional when productive rearrangements were above 56.7%, and segregating when the standard deviation between donors exceeded 5%. A statistical classification framework was built for diagnosing cytomegalovirus status from the catalog of TCR beta chain sequences. In a later analysis, V and J genes were assigned by comparing TCR nucleotide sequences against IMGT/GENE-DB human TR gene sequences. A later analysis assigned CDR3 sequences and most-parsimonious VDJ recombination scenarios with the TCRdist pipeline. In a later analysis, each TCR beta chain was defined by its CDR3 amino acid sequence together with its V-gene family, and reads without a unique V-gene family were excluded. To address suspected cross-contamination and a sequencing artifact, a later analysis removed around 590 highly shared, low-generation-probability nucleotide sequences. In a later analysis, a clonal expansion index for each public chain was calculated from normalized within-repertoire ranks of inferred template counts. In a later analysis, generation probabilities were computed with a VDJ recombination model fitted to out-of-frame rearrangements, and the resulting probabilities were checked against IGoR. In a later analysis, hypergeometric tests were used to score TCR-TCR, TCR-HLA and TCR-CMV co-occurrence, with a repertoire-size bias correction applied to TCR pairs. In a later analysis, false discovery rates were estimated by permuting HLA or CMV assignments 20 times. In a later analysis, co-occurring TCRs were grouped using DBSCAN, with TCRdist sequence similarity added in when clustering inside HLA-allele-positive subsets. Repertoires with fewer than 30,000 or more than 120,000 public chains were left out of co-occurrence clustering, as were four to six repertoires with anomalous nucleotide sharing. This immuneACCESS table, as held by TCRdb, lists in-frame sequences with V and J called but not all clones. Of the missing ones, under half trace to an unresolved V gene in checked studies; the others have no known cause. The DNA was the basis for D and trimming; V, J and clone size are from that table. The sample data list roughly 56,000 clones, and around 87% of these were observed just once. Approximately 1.5% of the sample lies in the top ten.

The V and J genes are TRBV7-8 and TRBJ2-1, and TRBD2 aligns with 11 junction nucleotides. Material: PBMCs. This receptor was obtained from a man aged 18 to 30 in good health and CMV-seronegative. The CDR3 region has the sequence CASSGGTSGYNEQFF. Read as DNA, the sequence is TGTGCCAGCAGCGGGGGGACTAGCGGCTACAATGAGCAGTTCTTC.